These T cell receptor beta chains were read from a single sample in a study of cytomegalovirus exposure and HLA in healthy donors. Only in-frame clones appear in the TCRdb table, and some are missing; sequencing was by immunoSEQ multiplex PCR. This table has about 200,000 clones, nearly 80% appearing once. The sample comprised PBMCs. Receptors were obtained from a man younger than 30 in good health and CMV-seronegative. The CDR3 runs from the conserved cysteine through the conserved F or W. The order of the fields is V gene, D gene, clone size, J gene, CDR3 DNA, CDR3 protein. D genes are given only for firm matches. Clone size is not always given. Where it is, it says once, few, many or a class for expanded clones.

TRBV5-6	TRBD1	few	TRBJ2-7	TGTGCCAGCAGCTTGGGGGGGACAGGCTACGAGCAGTACTTC	CASSLGGTGYEQYF
TRBV7-9	-	few	TRBJ2-3	TGTGCCAGCGGAAAGACAGACCCTAGCACAGATACGCAGTATTTT	CASGKTDPSTDTQYF
TRBV9	TRBD2	-	TRBJ2-7	TGTGCCAGCAGCCCGAGGCGCGGGAGTTCCTACGAGCAGTACTTC	CASSPRRGSSYEQYF
TRBV6-5	TRBD1	-	TRBJ2-1	TGTGCCACCTCCGCCGGGACAGGGAACTACAATGAGCAGTTCTTC	CATSAGTGNYNEQFF
TRBV5-1	-	-	TRBJ2-1	TGCGCCAGCAGCTCCATGGGGGGCAATGAGCAGTTCTTC	CASSSMGGNEQFF
TRBV6-1	-	-	TRBJ2-2	TGTGCCAGCAGTGACCTTCCCCAGATTAACACCGGGGAGCTGTTTTTT	CASSDLPQINTGELFF
TRBV7-8	-	-	TRBJ2-1	TGTGCCAGCAGCTTGGTCTGGTTACACAGTGGTAATGAGCAGTTCTTC	CASSLVWLHSGNEQFF
TRBV27	-	-	TRBJ1-5	TGTGCCAGGCTACAGGATTTGGCAGAAGCTAGCAATCAGCCCCAGCATTTT	CARLQDLAEASNQPQHF
TRBV6-5	TRBD1	few	TRBJ2-5	TGTGCCAGCAGTGCGGCCGGGACAGGGAAAGAGACCCAGTACTTC	CASSAAGTGKETQYF
TRBV27	-	-	TRBJ1-5	TGTGCCAGCGGAGTTTATAGCAATCAGCCCCAGCATTTT	CASGVYSNQPQHF
TRBV7-2	-	few	TRBJ2-2	TGTGCCAGCGGGAGAATCAACACCGGGGAGCTGTTTTTT	CASGRINTGELFF
TRBV9	-	-	TRBJ2-1	TGTGCCAGCAGCGTAGGGGGGACTGAAACTTACAATGAGCAGTTCTTC	CASSVGGTETYNEQFF
TRBV10-3	-	few	TRBJ2-3	TGTGCCATCAGTAGCGGAGCCACAGATACGCAGTATTTT	CAISSGATDTQYF
TRBV28	-	-	TRBJ1-2	TGTGCCAGCAGTTTGGGGGGTCAAGGTCACACCTTC	CASSLGGQGHTF
TRBV18	-	-	TRBJ2-2	TGTGCCAGCTCCTCAGGCCAGGGGGACTTGACCGGGGAGCTGTTTTTT	CASSSGQGDLTGELFF
TRBV29-1	-	-	TRBJ2-2	TGCAGCGCCGGACAGAACACCGGAGAGCTGTTTTTT	CSAGQNTGELFF
TRBV5-1	TRBD1	-	TRBJ1-2	TGCGCCAGCAGCTGGGGGACAGCCTGGGCTAACTATGGCTACACCTTC	CASSWGTAWANYGYTF
TRBV6-4	-	few	TRBJ2-7	TGTGCCAGCAGTGACCCGGGTCCCTACGAGCAGTACTTC	CASSDPGPYEQYF
TRBV5-5	-	-	TRBJ2-1	TGTGCCAGCAGCCTAGCCGTAAGCTCCTACAATGAGCAGTTCTTC	CASSLAVSSYNEQFF
TRBV18	TRBD2	-	TRBJ2-3	TGTGCCAGCTCACCTTATCCGCAGCGGGGCCTGGATACGCAGTATTTT	CASSPYPQRGLDTQYF
TRBV13	-	-	TRBJ2-5	TGTGCCAGCAGCTACCGGGACAAAGAGACCCAGTACTTC	CASSYRDKETQYF
TRBV5-6	TRBD1	-	TRBJ1-2	TGTGCCAGCAGCGGTTTCCGGGACAGAAAAGCATATGGCTACACCTTC	CASSGFRDRKAYGYTF
TRBV6-5	TRBD1	-	TRBJ1-4	TGTGCCAGCAGTCCGTCGAGGGGGCGTTTCCTGTTTTTT	CASSPSRGRFLFF
TRBV10-3	-	-	TRBJ1-1	TGTGCCATCAGTGACGGCAGGGTGACTGAAGCTTTCTTT	CAISDGRVTEAFF
TRBV5-4	-	-	TRBJ1-1	TGTGCCAGCAGAACAGGTGATCTAAACACTGAAGCTTTCTTT	CASRTGDLNTEAFF
TRBV5-6	-	-	TRBJ2-6	TGTGCCAGCAGCCCCCCAGGGGTCTCTGGGGCCAACGTCCTGACTTTC	CASSPPGVSGANVLTF
TRBV11-3	TRBD1	-	TRBJ2-5	TGTGCCAGCAGCAGGACAGGGGAAGAGACCCAGTACTTC	CASSRTGEETQYF
TRBV4-2	TRBD1	few	TRBJ2-3	TGTGCCAGCAGCCAAGAGGGACAGGGGACCGGGGCAGATACGCAGTATTTT	CASSQEGQGTGADTQYF
TRBV29-1	TRBD1	-	TRBJ1-5	TGCAGCGTTGCTGACGGGACAGGGGATCAGCCCCAGCATTTT	CSVADGTGDQPQHF
TRBV28	-	-	TRBJ1-1	TGTGCCAGCAGTTTCGCGGGGGCAGGTGGGAACACTGAAGCTTTCTTT	CASSFAGAGGNTEAFF
TRBV5-1	-	few	TRBJ1-1	TGCGCCAGCAGCTTCTGGCAGGATGACACTGAAGCTTTCTTT	CASSFWQDDTEAFF
TRBV29-1	-	-	TRBJ1-2	TGCAGCGTTCCACCCGCTGACGGGAACTATGGCTACACCTTC	CSVPPADGNYGYTF
TRBV4-3	-	-	TRBJ2-2	TGCGCCAGCAGCCAAGTAGAAGGGGCCGGGGAGCTGTTTTTT	CASSQVEGAGELFF
TRBV18	-	-	TRBJ2-7	TGTGCCAGCTCCCTAAGACGGGACTACGAGCAGTACTTC	CASSLRRDYEQYF
TRBV12-5	-	few	TRBJ2-2	TGTGCTAGTGGACAGGGATCCACCGGGGAGCTGTTTTTT	CASGQGSTGELFF
TRBV7-9	-	-	TRBJ2-5	TGTGCCAGCAGCCGAGGCAGCCAAGAGACCCAGTACTTC	CASSRGSQETQYF
TRBV7-3	-	-	TRBJ2-3	TGTGCCAGCAGCCTTCGGACAGTCACAGATACGCAGTATTTT	CASSLRTVTDTQYF
TRBV5-1	-	once	TRBJ1-4	TGCGCCAGCAGCTTGGCCAATTGGCAGCCAGGTAGTGAAAAACTGTTTTTT	CASSLANWQPGSEKLFF
TRBV4-2	TRBD2	-	TRBJ2-2	TGTGCCAGCAGCCAAGGGGGGACTAGCGGGGCGAACACCGGGGAGCTGTTTTTT	CASSQGGTSGANTGELFF
TRBV7-6	TRBD1	once	TRBJ1-1	TGTGCCAGCAGCCAGGGGGATTTTGAAGCTTTCTTT	CASSQGDFEAFF
TRBV27	-	-	TRBJ2-3	TGTGCCAGCAGCCTCACAGGGGGCAGAACGGGAGGGGCGGCAGATACGCAGTATTTT	CASSLTGGRTGGAADTQYF
TRBV18	-	-	TRBJ2-6	TGTGCCAACTCACGACAGGCTATTACGTCTGGGGCCAACGTCCTGACTTTC	CANSRQAITSGANVLTF
TRBV19	-	-	TRBJ2-2	TGTGCCAGCTGGACAGAGAACACCGGGGAGCTGTTTTTT	CASWTENTGELFF
TRBV27	TRBD1	-	TRBJ1-5	TGTGCCAGCAGTAGAAAACAGGGGCGACAGCCCCAGCATTTT	CASSRKQGRQPQHF
TRBV28	-	-	TRBJ1-1	TGTGCCAGCAGTTTCGAACCAGAGGGTGAAGCTTTCTTT	CASSFEPEGEAFF
TRBV29-1	-	-	TRBJ2-5	TGCAGCGTGGCAGAAGAGACCCAGTACTTC	CSVAEETQYF
TRBV11-2	-	-	TRBJ1-1	TGTGCCAGCAGCTTAGGTGGAATGGGTCGACGGGCTGAAGCTTTCTTT	CASSLGGMGRRAEAFF
TRBV30	TRBD2	-	TRBJ2-1	TGTGCCTGTGGAGCGGGGGGGCAGGGAAATGAGCAGTTCTTC	CACGAGGQGNEQFF
TRBV5-1	TRBD2	few	TRBJ2-1	TGCGCCAGCAGCCTGAGGACTAGCGGGGGACTTGCCAATGAGCAGTTCTTC	CASSLRTSGGLANEQFF
TRBV7-8	TRBD2	-	TRBJ2-3	TGTGCCAGCAGCTCACCACTAGCGCGCCTGAACACAGATACGCAGTATTTT	CASSSPLARLNTDTQYF
TRBV18	TRBD1	-	TRBJ1-6	TGTGCCAGCTCATCACGACAGGGGGCGCGGAATTCACCCCTCCACTTT	CASSSRQGARNSPLHF
TRBV9	-	-	TRBJ2-1	TGTGCCAGCGGCGGCCTAACCGATGCCTACAATGAGCAGTTCTTC	CASGGLTDAYNEQFF
TRBV5-6	TRBD2	-	TRBJ2-7	TGTGCCAGCAGCTTGGGGGAGGGACGCTACGGACCCTACGAGCAGTACTTC	CASSLGEGRYGPYEQYF
TRBV29-1	TRBD1	few	TRBJ1-1	TGCAGCTCACAACAGGGGGAATCTGAAGCTTTCTTT	CSSQQGESEAFF
TRBV6-1	TRBD1	-	TRBJ2-1	TGTGCCAGCAGTGAGGGACAGGGGTTCCATGAGCAGTTCTTC	CASSEGQGFHEQFF
TRBV6-1	-	few	TRBJ2-2	TGTGCCAGCAGTCAAGCCGGGACTCTACTTTCCGGGGAGCTGTTTTTT	CASSQAGTLLSGELFF
TRBV6-1	-	-	TRBJ2-7	TGTGCCAGCAGTCTCCAACAGGGTGACACCTACGAGCAGTACTTC	CASSLQQGDTYEQYF
TRBV11-3	-	once	TRBJ2-5	TGTGCCAGCAGCTTAGCAGGGGCCACAGTGATATATCAAGAGACCCAGTACTTC	CASSLAGATVIYQETQYF